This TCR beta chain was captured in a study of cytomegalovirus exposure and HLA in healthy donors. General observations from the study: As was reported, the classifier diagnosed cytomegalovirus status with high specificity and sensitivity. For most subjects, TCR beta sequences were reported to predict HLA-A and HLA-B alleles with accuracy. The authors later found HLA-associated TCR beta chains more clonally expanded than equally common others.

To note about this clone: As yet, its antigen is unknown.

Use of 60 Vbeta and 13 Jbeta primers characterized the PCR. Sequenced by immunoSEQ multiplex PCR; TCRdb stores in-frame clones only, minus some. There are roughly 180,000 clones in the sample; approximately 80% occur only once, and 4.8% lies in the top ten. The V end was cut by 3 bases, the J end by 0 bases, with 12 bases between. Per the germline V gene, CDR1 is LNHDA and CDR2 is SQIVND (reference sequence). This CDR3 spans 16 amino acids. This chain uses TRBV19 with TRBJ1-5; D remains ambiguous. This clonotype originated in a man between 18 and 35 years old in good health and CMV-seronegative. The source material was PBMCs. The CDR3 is CASSIYGGTSNQPQHF. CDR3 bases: TGTGCCAGTAGTATCTACGGCGGAACTAGCAATCAGCCCCAGCATTTT.